One and the same sample provided the 26 T cell receptor beta chains below, sequenced in a study of T cell responses to AZD1222 COVID-19 vaccine (dated by TCRdb to the early 2020s). Library preparation was by the immunoSEQ multiplex PCR assay. TCRdb retrieved this table from immuneACCESS and kept in-frame rearrangements only. Not all clones are present; in checked studies, unresolved V genes account for under half, and no reason is known for the remainder. This sample holds 72,000 or so clones; about 88% were observed only once. Over 25% of the sample goes to the ten largest clones. In the paper's terms, the time point label means: about 28 days (+/-7) after the second vaccine dose. This specimen was peripheral blood, taken 28 days after the second AZD1222 dose. The source of these receptors is an adult who received the AZD1222 COVID-19 vaccine.

V is TRBV11-2 and J is TRBJ1-1; a possible D gene is TRBD1 (5 bases). Germline values: CDR1 SGHAT, CDR2 FQNNGV. CDR3 length equals 13 residues. The V end was cut by 6 bases, the J end by 6 bases, with 14 bases between. The CDR3 region has the DNA TGTGCCAGCAGAAACGGGGGTAAGGCTGAAGCTTTCTTT. Protein sequence: CASRNGGKAEAFF. Based on the CDR3 plus reference TRBV11-2 and TRBJ1-1, the full variable domain is EAGVAQSPRYKIIEKRQSVAFWCNPISGHATLYWYQQILGQGPKLLIQFQNNGVVDDSQLPKDRFSAERLKGVDSTLKIQPAKLEDSAVYLCASRNGGKAEAFFGQGTRLTVV.

The chain recombines TRBV7-8 with TRBJ1-5, with D perhaps TRBD1 (5 bases). Trimming removed 2 bases from V and 5 bases from J, with 7 bases in between. Per germline, CDR1 SGHVS and CDR2 FQNEAQ. This CDR3 region has 13 residues. The CDR3 region is CASSLSGYQPQHF. The DNA of the CDR3 is TGTGCCAGCAGCTTATCAGGGTATCAGCCCCAGCATTTT.

The CDR3 coding sequence is TGTGCCAGCAGCTTTATCCCGTGGACTAGCGGGGGGGCCTACGAGCAGTACTTC. Amino acids: CASSFIPWTSGGAYEQYF. The chain is built from TRBV7-4 and TRBJ2-7; 15 bases are a match to TRBD2. Germline V gene sequence: CDR1 SGHVT, CDR2 SQSDAQ. Trimming at V came to 3 bases and at J to 2 bases, leaving 8 bases not matched to a gene. The CDR3 is 18 amino acids.

The CDR3 spells CASSLYSGGQGSYEQYF. DNA for the CDR3: TGCGCCAGCAGCTTGTACTCCGGGGGACAGGGCTCCTACGAGCAGTACTTC. The chain has TRBV5-1 and TRBJ2-7, with 9 nucleotides matching TRBD1. This CDR3 has 17 amino acids. Germline V gene lookup returns CDR1 SGHRS and CDR2 YFSETQ. V lost 1 base and J lost 0; bases outside the gene matches: 8.

This CDR3 reads CASSSGTGKDLMGTGELFF. For the CDR3, the DNA is TGTGCCAGCAGTTCCGGGACAGGGAAAGATTTAATGGGAACCGGGGAGCTGTTTTTT. V usage is TRBV5-6 and J usage is TRBJ2-2; TRBD1 agrees at 9 bases. The CDR3 extends over 19 amino acids. The trim removed 5 bases at V and 5 bases at J, leaving 19 bases unmatched. CDR1 and CDR2 (germline): SGHDT, YYEEEE.

The CDR3 DNA follows: TGCGCCAGCAGCCCCAGGGTCGGCTCCTACAATGAGCAGTTCTTC. Protein: CASSPRVGSYNEQFF. V is TRBV10-2 and J is TRBJ2-1; a possible D gene is TRBD1 (5 bases). This CDR3 comprises 15 residues. Germline CDR1 reads WSHSY; CDR2 reads SAAADI. The V end lost 6 bases, the J end lost 0 bases, and 12 bases lay between the germline ends.

This chain connects TRBV5-1 to TRBJ2-5; D is perhaps TRBD2 (7 bases). The CDR3 spans 15 residues. CDR1 SGHRS and CDR2 YFSETQ come from the germline V gene. Trimming removed 4 bases from V and 2 bases from J, with 15 bases in between. In DNA form, the CDR3 reads TGCGCCAGCAGCCCACGAGGGGGACTACAAGAGACCCAGTACTTC. It encodes CASSPRGGLQETQYF.

This chain connects TRBV15 to TRBJ2-7; 10 bases are a match to TRBD1. This CDR3 region has 16 residues. Germline V gene sequence: CDR1 LNHNV, CDR2 YYDKDF (reference sequence). V shed 4 bases, J shed 3 bases, and the junction held 9 bases outside the gene matches. CDR3 sequence reads: CATSTHPTGGNYEQYF. In DNA, the CDR3 is TGTGCCACCAGCACCCACCCGACAGGGGGCAACTACGAGCAGTACTTC.

The genes are TRBV25-1 and TRBJ1-4; the D is unclear. Per the germline V gene, CDR1 is MGHDK and CDR2 is SYGVNS. Trimming cost V 2 bases and J 8 bases, with 9 bases left between them. The CDR3 is 13 amino acids. CDR3 protein: CASSEGYREKLFF. The CDR3 DNA is TGTGCCAGCAGTGAAGGGTACAGAGAAAAACTGTTTTTT.

The rearrangement uses TRBV7-2 and TRBJ2-1; D may be TRBD2 (5 bases). The CDR3 is 13 amino acids. Between the trimmed V and J ends, which lost 3 bases and 4 bases, there was a span of 7 bases. Germline V gene data show CDR1 as SGHTA and CDR2 as FQGNSA. CDR3 amino acids: CASSLDSYNEQFF. As DNA, the CDR3 is TGTGCCAGCAGCTTGGACTCGTACAATGAGCAGTTCTTC.

The chain joins TRBV5-1 to TRBJ2-1, with 7 bases lining up with TRBD2. V lost 7 bases and J lost 12; bases outside the gene matches: 7. The CDR3 spans 11 residues. CDR1 SGHRS and CDR2 YFSETQ come from the germline V gene. The chain's CDR3 is CASEAGTMQFF. The CDR3 DNA reads as TGCGCCAGCGAGGCCGGGACTATGCAGTTCTTC.

The chain combines TRBV6-5 with TRBJ1-1; D not resolved. Trimming stripped 10 bases from V and 3 bases from J, with 15 bases between. The CDR3 extends over 13 amino acids. Germline V gene data show CDR1 as MNHEY and CDR2 as SVGAGI. DNA of the CDR3: TGTGCCACTCGACGGGCGACCGACACTGAAGCTTTCTTT. Translating it yields CATRRATDTEAFF.

The rearrangement uses TRBV11-3 and TRBJ2-1; D assignment may be TRBD1 or TRBD2 (6 bases each). Germline values: CDR1 SGHNT, CDR2 YENEEA. The CDR3 extends over 14 amino acids. The V and J ends lost 5 bases and 6 bases respectively, with 14 bases between them. CDR3 DNA: TGTGCCAGCAGCAGAGGGGGGAGAGGCAATGAGCAGTTCTTC. Translated, it gives CASSRGGRGNEQFF.

The CDR3 protein is CSAGTRLGYTF. The CDR3 nucleotides are TGCAGTGCCGGCACCCGCTTAGGCTACACCTTC. The chain links TRBV20-1 to TRBJ1-2; D gene ambiguous. This CDR3 is 11 amino acids long. Germline CDR1 DFQATT, CDR2 SNEGSKA (reference sequence). V was shortened by 6 bases and J by 8 bases, with 13 bases between the two germline ends.

The chain joins TRBV27 to TRBJ1-5, with a weak D call TRBD1 (5 bases). Trimming pared 2 bases from V and 6 bases from J, leaving 8 bases between. Per germline, CDR1 MNHEY and CDR2 SMNVEV (reference sequence). This CDR3 is 13 amino acids long. The CDR3 here is CASSLEGRQPQHF. DNA for the CDR3: TGTGCCAGCAGTTTAGAGGGACGTCAGCCCCAGCATTTT.

The chain joins TRBV28 to TRBJ1-5, with D unclear. CDR3 size: 15 residues. V was pared by 3 bases and J by 5 bases, with 14 bases between. Germline assignment: CDR1 MDHEN and CDR2 SYDVKM. The CDR3 loop is CASSFPTGRDQPQHF. In nucleotides, the CDR3 is TGTGCCAGCAGTTTCCCTACGGGGAGGGATCAGCCCCAGCATTTT.

This chain joins TRBV9 and TRBJ1-4; TRBD1 is a possible D gene (5 bases). Trimming cost V 4 bases and J 8 bases, with 18 bases left between them. The CDR3 sequence is 15 residues long. Germline V CDR1 and CDR2: SGDLS, YYNGEE. CDR3 amino acids: CASSPWGDRGEKLFF. The CDR3 nucleotides are TGTGCCAGCAGCCCCTGGGGGGATCGAGGGGAAAAACTGTTTTTT.

This sequence joins TRBV24-1 and TRBJ2-1; D possibly corresponds to TRBD2 (5 bases). The germline V gene has CDR1 KGHDR and CDR2 SFDVKD. This CDR3 spans 16 amino acids. Trimming removed 3 bases from V and 6 bases from J, with 17 bases in between. For the CDR3, the DNA is TGTGCCACCAGTGATCTGGACGATCGACGGGGCAATGAGCAGTTCTTC. It translates to CATSDLDDRRGNEQFF.

This clone was seen only once. V usage is TRBV3-1 (or the pseudogene TRBV3-2) and J usage is TRBJ2-7; a possible D gene is TRBD1 (6 bases). V lost 4 bases, J lost 3 bases, and 16 bases lay in between. Germline V gives CDR1 LGHDT, CDR2 YNNKEL (reference sequence). This CDR3 region has 15 residues. CDR3 sequence reads: CASSPYGTLLYEQYF. In DNA, the CDR3 is TGTGCCAGCAGCCCCTACGGGACACTTCTCTACGAGCAGTACTTC.

CDR3 region: CSASPLAVPSTDTQYF. In DNA form, the CDR3 reads TGCAGTGCTAGTCCACTAGCGGTCCCTAGCACAGATACGCAGTATTTT. The V gene is TRBV20-1, the J gene TRBJ2-3, with 8 bases matching TRBD2. This CDR3 has 16 residues. In germline, CDR1 is DFQATT, CDR2 SNEGSKA (reference sequence). V dropped 3 bases and J dropped 0; count of bases not matched to a gene: 8.

The V and J genes are TRBV3-1 (or the pseudogene TRBV3-2) and TRBJ2-7, with 11 bases aligning to TRBD1. Germline V gene sequence: CDR1 LGHDT, CDR2 YNNKEL (reference sequence). CDR3 length equals 13 residues. Germline trimming cut 6 bases from V and 4 bases from J; bases unmatched to any gene: 2. The CDR3 is CASRGTGGYEQYF. CDR3 nucleotides: TGTGCCAGCAGAGGGACAGGGGGGTACGAGCAGTACTTC.

V and J are TRBV7-2 and TRBJ1-2, with unresolved D. Trimming removed 1 base at V and 5 bases at J, with 8 bases between. Per the germline V gene, CDR1 is SGHTA and CDR2 is FQGNSA. The CDR3 totals 13 residues. CDR3 bases: TGTGCCAGCAGCTTAGGAAGCGAGTATGGCTACACCTTC. Translated, it gives CASSLGSEYGYTF.

The V gene is TRBV4-1, the J gene TRBJ2-7; tentatively, D is TRBD1 (6 bases). The CDR3 is 15 amino acids. The germline V and J ends were trimmed by 1 base and 1 base, with 11 bases remaining between them. Per germline, CDR1 MGHRA and CDR2 YSYEKL. The CDR3 sequence is CASSQAQQGSYEQYF. The DNA for the CDR3 is TGCGCCAGCAGCCAAGCTCAACAGGGATCCTACGAGCAGTACTTC.

The chain employs TRBV23-1 and TRBJ2-7; 10 bases match TRBD1. TRBV23-1 qualifies as an ORF whose function is uncertain. The CDR3 sequence is 15 residues long. Germline trimming cut 1 base from V and 5 bases from J; bases unmatched to any gene: 5. CDR3 coding DNA: TGCGCCAGCAGTCAATTTGGGACAGGGGACAACGAGCAGTACTTC. Translated: CASSQFGTGDNEQYF.

The rearrangement links TRBV6-5 to TRBJ1-5; the D is unclear. CDR1 and CDR2 (germline): MNHEY, SVGAGI. Trimming took off 8 bases at V and 10 bases at J, with 9 bases between the two ends. CDR3 length equals 10 residues. The CDR3 DNA reads as TGTGCCAGCGGTATGGGTCCCCAGCATTTT. This translates into CASGMGPQHF.

The chain carries TRBV19 and TRBJ1-2; 7 positions match TRBD1. The CDR3 is 15 residues long. J gave up 5 bases and V 4 bases, and 10 bases lay outside the gene matches. The germline V gene has CDR1 LNHDA and CDR2 SQIVND (reference sequence). The CDR3: CASSTQGVSAYGYTF. As DNA, the CDR3 is TGTGCCAGTAGTACCCAGGGGGTCAGCGCATATGGCTACACCTTC.